The 21 T cell receptor beta chains presented below share a single source sample, sequenced in a study of T-cell memory formation after mild COVID-19. TCRdb re-derived calls from the 5' RACE reads in MiXCR, one entry per CDR3 protein. The sample holds around 180,000 distinct CDR3 sequences, more than 15% seen once. Sequenced sample: PBMCs or a T cell subset sorted from them (not recorded which). These receptors all stem from an adult woman who had mild COVID-19 (a few samples of this study predate the infection). Cell type and time point are not known.

The gene calls are TRBV29-1 and TRBJ1-5; tentative D call: TRBD1 (6 bases). Germline CDR1 SQVTM, CDR2 ANQGSEA. This CDR3 contains 13 residues. V lost 4 bases and J 6 bases, leaving 13 bases between the germline ends. CDR3 region: CSVGEGVGQPQHF. In nucleotides, the CDR3 is TGCAGCGTTGGAGAGGGGGTAGGTCAGCCCCAGCATTTT.

The V and J genes are TRBV4-2 and TRBJ1-4, with TRBD1 matching over 11 bases. The trim removed 4 bases at V and 8 bases at J, leaving 3 bases unmatched. Germline CDR1 is LGHNA and CDR2 is YNFKEQ. This CDR3 is built from 14 residues. The CDR3 DNA reads as TGTGCCAGCAGCCCGGGACAGGGGGAAGAAAAACTGTTTTTT. Protein sequence: CASSPGQGEEKLFF.

The genes are TRBV11-2 and TRBJ2-2; D not certain. V was pared by 5 bases and J by 5 bases, with 15 bases between. The CDR3 length is 15 residues. Germline V CDR1 and CDR2: SGHAT, FQNNGV. The CDR3 region is CASSQKAAGTGELFF. CDR3 nucleotide sequence: TGTGCCAGCAGCCAGAAGGCTGCTGGGACCGGGGAGCTGTTTTTT. Together with reference TRBV11-2 and TRBJ2-2, the CDR3 gives the full variable domain: EAGVAQSPRYKIIEKRQSVAFWCNPISGHATLYWYQQILGQGPKLLIQFQNNGVVDDSQLPKDRFSAERLKGVDSTLKIQPAKLEDSAVYLCASSQKAAGTGELFFGEGSRLTVL.

The rearrangement links TRBV5-4 to TRBJ2-7; 9 bases map to TRBD1. Losses at the gene ends were 4 bases for V and 4 bases for J; bases not matched to a gene: 12. Germline values: CDR1 SGHNT, CDR2 YYREEE (reference sequence). The CDR3 sequence is 16 residues long. The CDR3 here is CASSPGQGILGYEQYF. In nucleotides, the CDR3 is TGTGCCAGCAGCCCGGGACAGGGAATCCTAGGATACGAGCAGTACTTC.

This clonotype was found a few times. The chain has TRBV4-1 and TRBJ2-2; 8 bases fit TRBD1. The J segment lost 8 bases and the V segment lost 4 bases, leaving 3 bases of the junction unmatched. Germline CDR1 and CDR2: MGHRA and YSYEKL. CDR3 length: 13 amino acids. This CDR3 reads CASSPWTGGELFF. DNA for the CDR3: TGCGCCAGCAGCCCTTGGACAGGGGGGGAGCTGTTTTTT.

This clonotype was detected only a few times. The chain joins TRBV4-2 to TRBJ1-4, with D hard to call. Trimming removed 0 bases from V and 7 bases from J, with 21 bases in between. Germline V gene sequence: CDR1 LGHNA, CDR2 YNFKEQ. This CDR3 is 18 amino acids long. CDR3 in amino acids: CASSQDLTVAGGGEKLFF. The DNA for the CDR3 is TGTGCCAGCAGCCAAGATTTAACGGTTGCAGGTGGAGGTGAAAAACTGTTTTTT.

This clonotype was detected only a few times. The chain links TRBV19 to TRBJ1-2; D remains ambiguous. Trimming cost V 7 bases and J 3 bases, with 12 bases left between them. This CDR3 spans 13 amino acids. Looked up from germline, CDR1 is LNHDA and CDR2 is SQIVND (reference sequence). The CDR3 DNA sequence: TGTGCCAGTACTATGCGGGGTTACTATGGCTACACCTTC. This sequence encodes CASTMRGYYGYTF. Full variable domain (rest looked up from reference TRBV19 and TRBJ1-2): DGGITQSPKYLFRKEGQNVTLSCEQNLNHDAMYWYRQDPGQGLRLIYYSQIVNDFQKGDIAEGYSVSREKKESFPLTVTSAQKNPTAFYLCASTMRGYYGYTFGSGTRLTVV.

V usage is TRBV5-1 and J usage is TRBJ2-3, with 7 bases identical to TRBD1. The CDR3 contains 14 residues. J was trimmed by 4 bases and V by 4 bases; bases with no gene match: 6. CDR1 is SGHRS and CDR2 is YFSETQ in the germline V gene. In DNA, the CDR3 is TGCGCCAGCAGCCCAGGACAGGTGGCAGATACGCAGTATTTT. It is translated as CASSPGQVADTQYF.

The chain combines TRBV7-2 with TRBJ2-3; TRBD2 matches at 13 bases. CDR1 and CDR2 (germline): SGHTA, FQGNSA. The CDR3 extends over 19 amino acids. The V gene end was trimmed by 6 bases and the J gene end by 3 bases; junction bases not matched to a gene: 15. The CDR3 sequence: CASRLLRTSGSGGTDTQYF. DNA of the CDR3: TGTGCCAGCAGGTTACTCCGGACTAGCGGGAGCGGCGGAACAGATACGCAGTATTTT. Drawing the rest from reference TRBV7-2 and TRBJ2-3, the complete variable domain is GAGVSQSPSNKVTEKGKDVELRCDPISGHTALYWYRQSLGQGLEFLIYFQGNSAPDKSGLPSDRFSAERTGGSVSTLTIQRTQQEDSAVYLCASRLLRTSGSGGTDTQYFGPGTRLTVL.

The chain recombines TRBV7-2 with TRBJ1-1, with a possible D match to TRBD1 (5 bases). Trimming took 4 bases from V and 4 from J, leaving 16 bases between them. CDR1 SGHTA and CDR2 FQGNSA come from the germline V gene. The CDR3 is made up of 15 amino acids. The CDR3 bases are TGTGCCAGCAGCTCACCCGGGCAGGGACTCACTGAAGCTTTCTTT. This codes for CASSSPGQGLTEAFF.

The rearrangement joins TRBV12-3 or TRBV12-4 to TRBJ2-1; D gene uncertain. This CDR3 comprises 13 residues. The V and J ends lost 5 bases and 7 bases respectively, with 12 bases between them. The CDR3 DNA sequence: TGTGCCAGCAGTACCTCGAGATATAATGAGCAGTTCTTC. It specifies CASSTSRYNEQFF.

The V and J genes are TRBV5-1 and TRBJ2-3; D call uncertain. Trimming removed 4 bases from V and 0 bases from J, with 9 bases in between. The germline V gene encodes CDR1 SGHRS and CDR2 YFSETQ. This CDR3 is built from 14 residues. The CDR3 DNA reads TGCGCCAGCAGCAAGGTGGATAGCACAGATACGCAGTATTTT. Protein product: CASSKVDSTDTQYF.

This clonotype has more than one count but fewer than ten. V is TRBV27 and J is TRBJ2-6; maybe TRBD1 (6 bases). Trimming stripped 5 bases from V and 0 bases from J, with 20 bases between. From germline, CDR1 is MNHEY and CDR2 SMNVEV (reference sequence). This CDR3 has 19 residues. The CDR3 sequence is CASSPRRQEIPSGANVLTF. The CDR3 DNA reads as TGTGCCAGCAGTCCCCGCCGACAGGAGATCCCCTCTGGGGCCAACGTCCTGACTTTC. The full variable domain, with the rest looked up from reference TRBV27 and TRBJ2-6, is EAQVTQNPRYLITVTGKKLTVTCSQNMNHEYMSWYRQDPGLGLRQIYYSMNVEVTDKGDVPEGYKVSRKEKRNFPLILESPSPNQTSLYFCASSPRRQEIPSGANVLTFGAGSRLTVL.

The rearrangement joins TRBV19 to TRBJ1-2; the D gene is possibly TRBD1 (6 bases). Germline V lookup: CDR1 LNHDA, CDR2 SQIVND (reference sequence). This CDR3 has 11 amino acids. V lost 9 bases to trimming and J lost 8 bases, with 13 bases between them. The CDR3 nucleotides are TGTGCCAGCAGGGGTGGGTCCGGCTACACCTTC. Its protein product is CASRGGSGYTF.

This clonotype occurred a few times. The V call is TRBV6-6, the J call TRBJ2-1; 12 nucleotides agree with TRBD2. The trim removed 6 bases at V and 8 bases at J, leaving 14 bases unmatched. CDR1 and CDR2 from the germline V gene are MNHNY and SVGAGI (reference sequence). The CDR3 has 17 amino acids. The CDR3 reads CASRERLAGGPQDEQFF. CDR3 in DNA: TGTGCCAGCAGGGAGAGGCTAGCGGGGGGGCCTCAAGATGAGCAGTTCTTC.

This clonotype was detected ten times or more. The V and J genes are TRBV5-1 and TRBJ2-1; TRBD1 agrees at 7 bases. In germline, CDR1 is SGHRS, CDR2 YFSETQ. CDR3 length: 14 residues. V lost 4 bases, J lost 4 bases, and 5 bases stayed unmatched. The CDR3 sequence: CASSPGQLYNEQFF. The DNA for the CDR3 is TGCGCCAGCAGCCCGGGACAGCTATACAATGAGCAGTTCTTC.

The gene calls are TRBV6-2 or TRBV6-3 and TRBJ2-1; 14 positions match TRBD2. V shed 5 bases, J shed 1 base, and the junction held 10 bases outside the gene matches. This CDR3 spans 19 amino acids. The germline gives CDR1 MNHEY, CDR2 SVGEGT. CDR3 residues: CASSGGRTSGRWSYNEQFF. The CDR3 DNA sequence: TGTGCCAGCAGTGGCGGCCGGACTAGCGGGAGGTGGTCCTACAATGAGCAGTTCTTC.

This clonotype was found many times. This chain links TRBV4-3 with TRBJ2-7; no clear D. Germline loops: CDR1 LGHNA, CDR2 YSLEER. Between the trimmed V and J ends, which lost 0 bases and 0 bases, there was a span of 9 bases. CDR3 length: 15 amino acids. CDR3 residues: CASSQEGSSSYEQYF. The CDR3 DNA reads as TGCGCCAGCAGCCAAGAGGGTTCGAGCTCCTACGAGCAGTACTTC.

This chain joins TRBV19 and TRBJ1-6, with 9 bases that match TRBD1. CDR1 and CDR2 from the germline V gene are LNHDA and SQIVND (reference sequence). This CDR3 has 14 residues. V lost 5 bases and J lost 10; bases outside the gene matches: 6. This CDR3 is CASSAGTGTSPLHF. In DNA form, the CDR3 reads TGTGCCAGTAGTGCCGGGACAGGGACCTCACCCCTCCACTTT.

The V gene is TRBV5-5, the J gene TRBJ1-4; perhaps TRBD1 as D (5 bases). Germline V gene lookup returns CDR1 SGHKS and CDR2 YYEKEE (reference sequence). The V gene lost 2 bases and the J gene lost 8 bases, with 16 bases spanning the gap. The CDR3 consists of 15 residues. The CDR3 sequence is CASSFPGQGGEKLFF. The CDR3 nucleotides are TGTGCCAGCAGCTTCCCGGGGCAGGGTGGCGAAAAACTGTTTTTT.

This sequence joins TRBV6-2 or TRBV6-3 and TRBJ2-3; D is ambiguous. Germline assignment: CDR1 MNHEY and CDR2 SVGEGT. The CDR3 totals 16 residues. The V end lost 1 base, the J end lost 2 bases, and 13 bases lay between the germline ends. The CDR3 reads CASSYWTALNTDTQYF. In DNA, the CDR3 is TGTGCCAGCAGTTACTGGACCGCCTTAAACACAGATACGCAGTATTTT.